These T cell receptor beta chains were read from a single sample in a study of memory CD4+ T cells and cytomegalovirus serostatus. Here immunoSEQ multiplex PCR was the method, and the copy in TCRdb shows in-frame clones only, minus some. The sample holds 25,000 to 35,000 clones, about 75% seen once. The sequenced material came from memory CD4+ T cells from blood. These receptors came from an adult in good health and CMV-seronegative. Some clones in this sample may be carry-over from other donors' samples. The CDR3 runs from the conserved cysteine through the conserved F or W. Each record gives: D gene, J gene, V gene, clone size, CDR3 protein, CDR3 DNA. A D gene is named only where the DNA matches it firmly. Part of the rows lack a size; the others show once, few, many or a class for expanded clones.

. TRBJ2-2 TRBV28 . CASSFRQGLYTGELFF TGTGCCAGCAGTTTTAGGCAGGGGTTGTACACCGGGGAGCTGTTTTTT
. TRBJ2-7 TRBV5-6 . CASSKGVWEQYF TGTGCCAGCAGCAAGGGTGTATGGGAGCAGTACTTC
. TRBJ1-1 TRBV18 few CASSPSGMNTEAFF TGTGCCAGCTCACCGTCCGGGATGAACACTGAAGCTTTCTTT
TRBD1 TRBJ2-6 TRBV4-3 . CASSQEPGTVSGANVLTF TGCGCCAGCAGCCAAGAGCCCGGGACAGTCTCTGGGGCCAACGTCCTGACTTTC
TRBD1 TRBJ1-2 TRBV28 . CASSLLGRGIGYTF TGTGCCAGCAGTTTATTGGGCAGGGGGATAGGCTACACCTTC
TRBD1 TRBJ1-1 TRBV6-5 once CATEWGTAPNTEAFF TGTGCCACCGAATGGGGGACAGCCCCGAACACTGAAGCTTTCTTT
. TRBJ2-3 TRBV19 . CASSIAGRVTGDTQYF TGTGCCAGTAGTATAGCGGGACGAGTGACGGGAGATACGCAGTATTTT
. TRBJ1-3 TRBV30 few CAWSGQSGNTIYF TGTGCCTGGAGTGGACAGTCTGGAAACACCATATATTTT
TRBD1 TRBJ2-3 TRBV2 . CASSEAGQELTDTQYF TGTGCCAGCAGTGAAGCGGGACAGGAGCTTACAGATACGCAGTATTTT
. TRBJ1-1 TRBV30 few CAWSLDSNTEAFF TGTGCCTGGAGTTTAGACAGCAACACTGAAGCTTTCTTT
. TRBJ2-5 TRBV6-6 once CASARAKETQYF TGTGCCAGCGCCAGGGCGAAAGAGACCCAGTACTTC
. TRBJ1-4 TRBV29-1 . CSVEVGEKLFF TGCAGCGTTGAAGTTGGGGAAAAACTGTTTTTT
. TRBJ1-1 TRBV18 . CASSATGIEAFF TGTGCCAGCTCCGCGACAGGAATCGAAGCTTTCTTT
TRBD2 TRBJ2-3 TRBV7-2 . CASSLAGGMWTDTQYF TGTGCCAGCAGCTTAGCGGGAGGGATGTGGACAGATACGCAGTATTTT
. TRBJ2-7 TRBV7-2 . CASSQYYEQYF TGTGCCAGCAGCCAATACTACGAGCAGTACTTC
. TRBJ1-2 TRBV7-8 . CASSLGQPSNYGYTF TGTGCCAGCAGCTTAGGTCAGCCTTCTAACTATGGCTACACCTTC
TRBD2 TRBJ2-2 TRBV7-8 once CASSFSGTSGGQVTGELFF TGTGCCAGCAGCTTCTCCGGGACTAGCGGGGGGCAGGTCACCGGGGAGCTGTTTTTT
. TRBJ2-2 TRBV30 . CAWSVLGYTGELFF TGTGCCTGGAGTGTACTCGGGTACACCGGGGAGCTGTTTTTT
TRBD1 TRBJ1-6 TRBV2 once CASKPTGNNSPLHF TGTGCCAGCAAACCGACAGGGAACAATTCACCCCTCCACTTT
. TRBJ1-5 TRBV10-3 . CAISESRGNQPQHF TGTGCCATCAGTGAGTCGCGGGGGAATCAGCCCCAGCATTTT
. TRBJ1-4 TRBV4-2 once CASSLGRAEKLFF TGTGCCAGCAGCCTTGGACGGGCTGAAAAACTGTTTTTT
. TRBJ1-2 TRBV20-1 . CSASRSRDYTF TGCAGTGCTAGTCGCTCTCGGGACTACACCTTC
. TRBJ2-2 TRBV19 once CASASRQARDTGELFF TGTGCCAGTGCCTCCAGACAGGCCAGGGACACCGGGGAGCTGTTTTTT
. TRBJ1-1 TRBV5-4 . CASRPTGNTEAFF TGTGCCAGCAGGCCTACAGGGAACACTGAAGCTTTCTTT
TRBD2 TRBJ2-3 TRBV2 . CASSGLAGGTDTQYF TGTGCCAGCAGTGGACTAGCGGGGGGCACAGATACGCAGTATTTT
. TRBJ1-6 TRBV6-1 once CASSGDNSPLHF TGTGCCAGCAGTGGAGATAATTCACCCCTCCACTTT
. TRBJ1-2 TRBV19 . CASSMPGINYGYTF TGTGCCAGTAGTATGCCAGGGATTAACTATGGCTACACCTTC
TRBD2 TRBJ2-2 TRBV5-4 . CASSLGASGGNTGELFF TGTGCCAGCAGCTTGGGCGCTAGCGGGGGTAACACCGGGGAGCTGTTTTTT
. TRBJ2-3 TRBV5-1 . CASSLGGLEDTQYF TGCGCCAGCAGCTTGGGGGGGCTTGAAGATACGCAGTATTTT
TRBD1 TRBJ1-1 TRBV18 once CASSPTGLSDTEAFF TGTGCCAGCTCTCCGACAGGGTTATCGGACACTGAAGCTTTCTTT
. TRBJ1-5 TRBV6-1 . CASKVPNQPQHF TGTGCCAGCAAGGTACCGAATCAGCCCCAGCATTTT
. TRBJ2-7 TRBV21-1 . CASSKDRVGVYEQYF TGTGCCAGCAGCAAAGATCGGGTAGGGGTCTACGAGCAGTACTTC
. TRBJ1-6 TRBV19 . CASSPKWDSSSPLHF TGTGCCAGTAGTCCTAAATGGGACTCGAGTTCACCCCTCCACTTT
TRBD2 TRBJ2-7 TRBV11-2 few CASSARASGGYEQYF TGTGCCAGCAGCGCCAGGGCTAGCGGGGGATACGAGCAGTACTTC
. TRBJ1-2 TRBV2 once CASNAWGRNNYGYTF TGTGCCAGCAACGCATGGGGCAGGAATAACTATGGCTACACCTTC
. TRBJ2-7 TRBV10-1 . CASSSTGTGEQYF TGCGCCAGCAGTTCCACAGGGACCGGCGAGCAGTACTTC
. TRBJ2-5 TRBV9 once CASSVAGGPSNQETQYF TGTGCCAGCAGCGTAGCGGGGGGCCCCTCCAACCAAGAGACCCAGTACTTC
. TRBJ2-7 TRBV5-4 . CASSLDPGAGYEQYF TGTGCCAGCAGCTTGGACCCCGGGGCCGGCTACGAGCAGTACTTC
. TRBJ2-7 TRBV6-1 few CASSEGVGDGYF TGTGCCAGCAGTGAAGGAGTGGGGGACGGGTACTTC
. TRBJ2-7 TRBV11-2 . CASSFGRNYEQYF TGTGCCAGCAGCTTCGGTAGGAACTACGAGCAGTACTTC
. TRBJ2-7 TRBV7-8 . CASSLSYEQYF TGTGCCAGCAGCTTATCGTACGAGCAGTACTTC
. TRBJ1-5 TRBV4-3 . CASSQEPSNQPQHF TGCGCCAGCAGCCAAGAGCCTAGCAATCAGCCCCAGCATTTT
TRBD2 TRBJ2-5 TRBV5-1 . CASSFGTITQETQYF TGCGCCAGCAGCTTCGGGACTATAACCCAAGAGACCCAGTACTTC
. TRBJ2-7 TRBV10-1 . CASSLGLGPYEQYF TGCGCCAGCAGCCTGGGGTTGGGTCCCTACGAGCAGTACTTC
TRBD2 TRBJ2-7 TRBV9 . CASSPTGTSLYEQYF TGTGCCAGCAGCCCGACCGGGACTAGCCTCTACGAGCAGTACTTC
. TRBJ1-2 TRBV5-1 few CASSLGSSGHQNYGYTF TGCGCCAGCAGCTTGGGTTCTAGTGGCCATCAGAACTATGGCTACACCTTC
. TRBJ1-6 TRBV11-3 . CASSSRTADSPLHF TGTGCCAGCAGTTCTAGGACAGCCGATTCACCCCTCCACTTT
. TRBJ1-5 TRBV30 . CAWSADSNQPQHF TGTGCCTGGAGCGCAGATAGCAATCAGCCCCAGCATTTT
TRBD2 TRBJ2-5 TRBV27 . CASSFGSGGLETQYF TGTGCCAGCAGTTTTGGGAGCGGGGGGTTAGAGACCCAGTACTTC
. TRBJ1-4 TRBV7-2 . CASSPTGIEKLFF TGTGCCAGCAGCCCCACAGGGATTGAAAAACTGTTTTTT
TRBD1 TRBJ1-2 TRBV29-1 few CSARGWANYGYTF TGCAGCGCCAGGGGGTGGGCTAACTATGGCTACACCTTC
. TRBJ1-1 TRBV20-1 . CSARQATEAFF TGCAGTGCTAGACAGGCAACTGAAGCTTTCTTT
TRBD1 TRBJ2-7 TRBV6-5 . CASSPTRDRYEQYF TGTGCCAGCAGCCCTACCAGGGACAGGTACGAGCAGTACTTC